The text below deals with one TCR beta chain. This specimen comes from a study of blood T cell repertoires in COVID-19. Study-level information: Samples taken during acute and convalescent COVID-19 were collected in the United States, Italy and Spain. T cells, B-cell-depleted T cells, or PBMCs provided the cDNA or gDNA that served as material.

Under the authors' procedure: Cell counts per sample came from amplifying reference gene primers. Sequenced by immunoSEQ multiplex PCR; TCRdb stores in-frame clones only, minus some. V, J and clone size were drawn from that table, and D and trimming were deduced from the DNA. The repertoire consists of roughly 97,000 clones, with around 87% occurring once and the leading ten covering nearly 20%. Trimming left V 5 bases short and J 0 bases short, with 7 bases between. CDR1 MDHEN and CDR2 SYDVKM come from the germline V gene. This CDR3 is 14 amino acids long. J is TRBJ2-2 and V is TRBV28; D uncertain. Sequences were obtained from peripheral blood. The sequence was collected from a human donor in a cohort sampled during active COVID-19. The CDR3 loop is CASSLLSNTGELFF. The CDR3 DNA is TGTGCCAGCAGTCTTCTATCGAACACCGGGGAGCTGTTTTTT.